Listed here are 7 T cell receptor beta chains from one sample, sequenced in a study of blood T cell repertoires in COVID-19. Libraries were prepared by immunoSEQ multiplex PCR; TCRdb keeps only in-frame clonotypes and omits some of them. The table lists roughly 70,000 clones, about 88% of them singletons. Sample: peripheral blood. Receptors were obtained from a man between 70 and 80 years old with active or convalescent COVID-19.

The chain combines TRBV6-5 with TRBJ2-5, with D possibly being TRBD2 (5 bases). The germline V gene encodes CDR1 MNHEY and CDR2 SVGAGI. The CDR3 is 12 residues long. The V end lost 8 bases, the J end lost 4 bases, and 11 bases lay between the germline ends. CDR3 amino acids: CASSLAGETQYF. Here the CDR3 DNA reads TGTGCCAGCTCCCTCGCGGGAGAGACCCAGTACTTC.

The V call is TRBV6-5, the J call TRBJ1-2; 9 positions agree with TRBD1. The J segment lost 7 bases and the V segment lost 6 bases, leaving 12 bases of the junction unmatched. Per the germline V gene, CDR1 is MNHEY and CDR2 is SVGAGI. The CDR3 has 15 amino acids. CDR3 nucleotides: TGTGCCAGCAGAGATACAGGGGGCGAAGCTGCTGGCTACACCTTC. The encoded protein is CASRDTGGEAAGYTF.

The chain couples TRBV27 to TRBJ2-1, with a tentative D call TRBD1 (6 bases). Germline V lookup: CDR1 MNHEY, CDR2 SMNVEV (reference sequence). This CDR3 is 13 amino acids long. V was trimmed by 6 bases and J by 0 bases, leaving 6 bases between them. The CDR3: CASRQGSYNEQFF. The CDR3 nucleotides are TGTGCCAGCAGACAGGGCTCCTACAATGAGCAGTTCTTC.

The V call is TRBV5-6, the J call TRBJ2-7; D is unclear. This CDR3 has 10 amino acids. Deletions cut 4 bases from V and 6 bases from J, with 5 bases between. Germline-derived CDR1 and CDR2 are SGHDT and YYEEEE. The CDR3 is CASSPCEQYF. In nucleotides, the CDR3 is TGTGCCAGCAGCCCTTGCGAGCAGTACTTC.

The J gene is TRBJ1-6, the V gene TRBV7-8; TRBD1 is a possible D gene (6 bases). Trimming shortened V by 5 bases and J by 3 bases, and 11 bases separated the two germline ends. Germline CDR1 reads SGHVS; CDR2 reads FQNEAQ. CDR3 length equals 15 residues. The CDR3 DNA reads TGTGCCAGCAGCCCTGACAGGCTCTATAATTCACCCCTCCACTTT. Its translation: CASSPDRLYNSPLHF.

This chain uses TRBV6-4 with TRBJ2-6; D ambiguous. Germline values: CDR1 MRHNA, CDR2 SNTAGT. V lost 8 bases and J 4 bases, leaving 12 bases between the germline ends. This CDR3 contains 14 residues. The CDR3 spells CASRLGTGANVLTF. The CDR3 DNA reads TGTGCCAGCCGATTGGGCACAGGGGCCAACGTCCTGACTTTC.

J is TRBJ2-3 and V is TRBV19, with a tentative D call TRBD1 (5 bases). The germline CDR1 and CDR2 sequences are LNHDA and SQIVND (reference sequence). V dropped 2 bases and J dropped 5 bases, with 8 bases sitting between them. The CDR3 loop spans 13 amino acids. Written as DNA, the CDR3 is TGTGCCAGTAGTATATCGACAGTAGATACGCAGTATTTT. Residues: CASSISTVDTQYF.